This T cell receptor beta chain derives from a study of regulatory T cells in long-lasting Graves disease. This clonotype came up many times. Time point: newly diagnosed GD, antithyroid drugs for less than 3 months. PBMCs provided the RNA from which the TCR library was made. Diagnoses of Graves' disease were made by American Thyroid Association guidelines. Library construction for TCR beta used iRepertoire HTBI primers and Arm-PCR of CDR3 regions. Each CDR3 protein gets one entry after TCRdb re-called the multiplex PCR reads with MiXCR. The data contain roughly 350,000 distinct CDR3 sequences, roughly a sixth of them seen just once; the ten biggest clones take up roughly 27%. Germline V gene sequence: CDR1 SGDLS, CDR2 YYNGEE. The CDR3 consists of 14 residues. The ends were cut back, 5 bases at V and 3 bases at J, with 14 bases in the middle. Another study also made use of these data, one on T cells in Graves' hyperthyroidism and ophthalmopathy. That source notes: For Graves' hyperthyroidism to be stable, ophthalmopathy could not progress within 18 months.

V usage is TRBV9 and J usage is TRBJ1-1; D perhaps matches TRBD1 (5 bases). This receptor was taken from a man between 40 and 49 years old with Graves disease. The starting material was peripheral blood mononuclear cells (PBMCs), obtained at new diagnosis, from a patient treated with antithyroid drugs. The CDR3 nucleotides are TGTGCCAGCAGTCGAAGCCGGGGGGACACTGAAGCTTTCTTT. It codes for CASSRSRGDTEAFF.